A selection of T cell receptor beta chains follows, all from one sample in a study of blood T cell repertoires in COVID-19. The table came from immunoSEQ multiplex PCR; TCRdb's copy has only in-frame clones and leaves some out. Among some 370,000 clones listed, 83% were seen once. Material: PBMCs or T cells enriched from blood (not recorded which). The origin of the receptors is a woman in her forties or fifties who had recovered from COVID-19. Both conserved end residues are part of each CDR3. D genes are given only for firm matches. Where a row states a size, it is once, few, many or the class of an expanded clone; other rows omit it.

clone_size	v_call	j_call	d_call	cdr3_nt	cdr3_aa
NA	TRBV27	TRBJ2-1	NA	TGTGCCAGCAGTTCGCTAGGTGAGCAGTTCTTC	CASSSLGEQFF
NA	TRBV7-2	TRBJ2-7	TRBD2	TGTGCCAGCACCCCTAGCGGCCTCCCTAATATCGGGCAGTACTTC	CASTPSGLPNIGQYF
NA	TRBV3-1/TRBV3-2	TRBJ1-2	NA	TGTGCCAGTGGGGAGGGAAATGGCTACACCTTC	CASGEGNGYTF
once	TRBV19	TRBJ1-3	NA	TGTGCCAGTACCGAATCCCCCGAGGGAGCTGGAAACACCATATATTTT	CASTESPEGAGNTIYF
NA	TRBV27	TRBJ1-1	NA	TGTGCCAGCAGTTTATATGGTTCGGGGACATTGAACACTGAAGCTTTCTTT	CASSLYGSGTLNTEAFF
few	TRBV27	TRBJ1-2	NA	TGTGCCAGCACTCATAATGGAGCGCGTGGCTACACCTTC	CASTHNGARGYTF
once	TRBV24-1	TRBJ1-2	NA	TGTGCCACCAGTGAAGGGGATGGCTACACCTTC	CATSEGDGYTF
once	TRBV10-3	TRBJ1-4	TRBD1	TGTGCCATCAGTGGGGACAGGGGTACCGAGGAACTGTTTTTT	CAISGDRGTEELFF
NA	TRBV3-1/TRBV3-2	TRBJ2-7	NA	TGTGCCAGCAGCCAAGTGGGCACTGGGGCCCACGAGCAGTACTTC	CASSQVGTGAHEQYF
few	TRBV6-1	TRBJ1-3	NA	TGTGCCAGCAGTGAAGCGGGTTCAGGGACTGGAAACACCATATATTTT	CASSEAGSGTGNTIYF
NA	TRBV12-3/TRBV12-4	TRBJ1-2	NA	TGTGCCAGCAGCCGAGACGACAGCTATGGCTACACCTTC	CASSRDDSYGYTF
few	TRBV14	TRBJ1-2	TRBD1	TGTGCCAGCAGCCCCCGGGACAGGGAGGACGGCTACACCTTC	CASSPRDREDGYTF
NA	TRBV18	TRBJ1-6	NA	TGTGCCAGCTCACCGCGGAACCCGAGAACCCTCCACTTT	CASSPRNPRTLHF
once	TRBV25-1	TRBJ1-2	NA	TGTGCCAGCAGTGAAATCGGCCGGCAGGGAAGCTATGGCTACACCTTC	CASSEIGRQGSYGYTF
NA	TRBV7-9	TRBJ2-1	NA	TGTGCCAGCAGCTTAGAGGTAGGAGATGGGCAGTTCTTC	CASSLEVGDGQFF
NA	TRBV5-1	TRBJ2-2	TRBD1	TGCGCCAGCAGCTCCGGACAGGGGGCGGCCACCGGGGAGCTGTTTTTT	CASSSGQGAATGELFF
NA	TRBV24-1	TRBJ2-7	NA	TGTGCCACCAGTGATGGTCAGTCGAGGGAGCAGTACTTC	CATSDGQSREQYF
NA	TRBV5-4	TRBJ2-3	NA	TGTGCCAGCAGCTTGTATGCCACCCGCGTCTCGTATTTT	CASSLYATRVSYF
NA	TRBV12-3/TRBV12-4	TRBJ1-2	NA	TGTGCCAGCAGTTCAGGGTATGGCTACACCTTC	CASSSGYGYTF
NA	TRBV27	TRBJ2-7	NA	TGTGCCAGCAGTTTCAAGATTCGGAGCTACGAGCAGTACTTC	CASSFKIRSYEQYF
NA	TRBV6-5	TRBJ1-1	NA	TGTGCCAGCCGTTGGGGAGATACCCGGGACAAAGCTTTCTTT	CASRWGDTRDKAFF
NA	TRBV2	TRBJ1-5	TRBD1	TGTGCCAGCAGTGAAGCTTACGGACAGGGAAATCAGCCCCAGCATTTT	CASSEAYGQGNQPQHF